Listed below are T cell receptor beta chains from one sample, sequenced in a study of blood T cell repertoires in COVID-19. Here immunoSEQ multiplex PCR was the method, and the copy in TCRdb shows in-frame clones only, minus some. The sample yields 86,000 or so clones, about 95% seen once. The sequenced sample was peripheral blood. These receptors were taken from a human donor with active COVID-19. The donor label of this sample is uncertain. CDR3s include the opening cysteine and the closing phenylalanine or tryptophan. A D gene is named only where the DNA matches it firmly.

TRBD1,TRBV7-9,TRBJ1-1,CASSLGGTGGGDTEAFF
NA,TRBV19,TRBJ2-1,CASSTPQGSSYNEQFF
NA,TRBV7-6,TRBJ2-3,CASSLVIGGLLTDTQYF
NA,TRBV7-9,TRBJ2-6,CASSLASGNSGANVLTF
TRBD2,TRBV6-6,TRBJ2-2,CASSRSLAGVNTGELFF
NA,TRBV12-3/TRBV12-4,TRBJ2-7,CASSDRDGGLYF
NA,TRBV5-1,TRBJ2-7,CASSLGGDSYEQYF
NA,TRBV28,TRBJ2-7,CASRPQPGSSYEQYF
TRBD2,TRBV25-1,TRBJ2-5,CASSPRAGVEETQYF
NA,TRBV3-1/TRBV3-2,TRBJ2-7,CASSQHRYEQYF
NA,TRBV5-1,TRBJ2-2,CASSFSGNKNTGELFF
NA,TRBV18,TRBJ1-5,CASSPTGDSNQPQHF
NA,TRBV5-1,TRBJ1-2,CASRPLEDGYTF
NA,TRBV7-9,TRBJ2-7,CASSSSVPPYEQYF
NA,TRBV27,TRBJ2-5,CASGATGGHETQYF